This T cell receptor (beta chain) was recovered during a study of blood T cell repertoires in COVID-19. Study at large: Sources were T cells, B-cell-depleted T cells, or PBMCs; the material itself was cDNA or gDNA.

V shed 7 bases, J shed 7 bases, and the junction held 9 bases outside the gene matches. The CDR3 sequence is 14 residues long. The V gene's germline CDR1 is LNHDA and CDR2 SQIVND (reference sequence). Some clones are missing from TCRdb's copy, which holds only in-frame ones; the method was immunoSEQ multiplex PCR. The table records roughly 260,000 clones, around 87% of them present only once. Enrollees, roughly 18 to 95 years old, lived in about two dozen US areas. Participant-given clinical history determined each cohort assignment. The rearrangement uses TRBV19 and TRBJ2-7, with 11 bases identical to TRBD1. The clonotype originates from a woman in her 30s with acute COVID-19. The sample was PBMCs or T cells enriched from blood (not recorded which). CDR3 in amino acids: CASNYGQGAREQYF. In nucleotides, the CDR3 is TGTGCCAGTAATTATGGACAGGGGGCACGGGAGCAGTACTTC.